Below, 3 T cell receptor beta chains from the same sample are listed, as sequenced in a study of shared clonotypes between healthy human individuals. Assay: immunoSEQ multiplex PCR; the TCRdb copy retains only in-frame clones and omits some. Of about 2.1 million clones in the sample, around 95% were seen once. CD45RO-negative, CCR7-positively selected cells formed the naive CD8 fraction, excluding terminally differentiated effector memory CD45RA+ cells. Source material: naive CD8+ T cells from PBMCs. Receptors were obtained from a man younger than 35 in good health. Some clones in this sample may be carry-over from other donors' samples.

This chain joins TRBV5-4 and TRBJ2-5; D ambiguous. The end of the DNA is better explained by TRBJ2-7, so the J call may be wrong. Germline values: CDR1 SGHNT, CDR2 YYREEE (reference sequence). The CDR3 totals 12 residues. DNA for the CDR3: TGTGCCAGCAGCAGCTTCTCCTACGAGCAGTACTTC. Its protein is CASSSFSYEQYF.

The chain employs TRBV27 and TRBJ1-2, with D unclear. CDR1 and CDR2 from the germline V gene are MNHEY and SMNVEV (reference sequence). This CDR3 has 14 residues. The ends were cut back, 7 bases at V and 2 bases at J, with 14 bases in the middle. The CDR3 coding sequence is TGTGCCAGCACCTTCTTGGGCAGCAACTATGGCTACACCTTC. Its translation: CASTFLGSNYGYTF.

V and J are TRBV28 and TRBJ1-2; TRBD1 matches 8 bases. CDR1 and CDR2 from the germline V gene are MDHEN and SYDVKM. The V gene end was trimmed by 7 bases and the J gene end by 4 bases; junction bases not matched to a gene: 8. The CDR3 has 14 amino acids. The CDR3 DNA is TGTGCCAGCACTTACAGGGGGGGTGGCTATGGCTACACCTTC. Protein product: CASTYRGGGYGYTF.